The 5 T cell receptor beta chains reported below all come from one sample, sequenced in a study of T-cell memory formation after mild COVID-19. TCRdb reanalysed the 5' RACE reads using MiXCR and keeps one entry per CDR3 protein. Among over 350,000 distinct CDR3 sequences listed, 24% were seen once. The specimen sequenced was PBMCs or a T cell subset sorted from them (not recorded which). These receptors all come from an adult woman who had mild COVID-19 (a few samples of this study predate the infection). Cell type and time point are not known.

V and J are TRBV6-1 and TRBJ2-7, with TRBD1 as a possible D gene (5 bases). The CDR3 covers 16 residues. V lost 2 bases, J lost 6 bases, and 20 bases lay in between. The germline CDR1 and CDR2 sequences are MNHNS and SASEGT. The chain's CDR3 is CASSESLQGAHGEQYF. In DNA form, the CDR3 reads TGTGCCAGCAGTGAAAGCCTACAAGGGGCTCACGGCGAGCAGTACTTC.

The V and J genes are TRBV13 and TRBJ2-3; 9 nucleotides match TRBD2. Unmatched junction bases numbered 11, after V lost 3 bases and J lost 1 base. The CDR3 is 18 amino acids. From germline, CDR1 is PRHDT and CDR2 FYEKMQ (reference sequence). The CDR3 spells CASSFWGVRTSGTDTQYF. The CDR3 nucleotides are TGTGCCAGCAGCTTTTGGGGGGTGAGGACTAGCGGCACAGATACGCAGTATTTT.

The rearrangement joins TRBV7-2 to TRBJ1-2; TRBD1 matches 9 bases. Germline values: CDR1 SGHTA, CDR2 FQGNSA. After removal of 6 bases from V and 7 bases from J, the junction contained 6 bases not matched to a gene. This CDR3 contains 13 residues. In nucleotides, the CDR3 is TGTGCCAGCAGGACCACAGGGGGCTTTGGCTACACCTTC. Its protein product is CASRTTGGFGYTF.

CDR3 region: CASSPLGTDEQYF. The CDR3 DNA follows: TGTGCCAGCTCACCGCTGGGGACGGACGAGCAGTACTTC. The rearrangement uses TRBV18 and TRBJ2-7; D may match TRBD1 or TRBD2 (5 bases each). CDR3 length: 13 amino acids. Germline V lookup: CDR1 KGHSH, CDR2 LQKENI. Trimming took 3 bases from V and 5 from J, leaving 11 bases between them.

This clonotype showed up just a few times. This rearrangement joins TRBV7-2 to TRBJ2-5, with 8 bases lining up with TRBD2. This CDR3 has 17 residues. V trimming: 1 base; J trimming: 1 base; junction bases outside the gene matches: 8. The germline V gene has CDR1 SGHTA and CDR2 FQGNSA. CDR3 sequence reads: CASSLGTGGGSQETQYF. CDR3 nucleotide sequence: TGTGCCAGCAGCTTAGGAACGGGCGGGGGGTCCCAAGAGACCCAGTACTTC.